Below, 27 T cell receptor beta chains from the same sample are listed, as sequenced in a study of T cell changes during pregnancy in multiple sclerosis. Sequenced by immunoSEQ multiplex PCR; TCRdb stores in-frame clones only, minus some. The repertoire holds around 45,000 clones, roughly nine tenths seen once, with 0.65% to 0.9% in the top ten. The sequences come from CD4+ T cells from peripheral blood mononuclear cells, collected before pregnancy. These receptors were obtained from a female donor with multiple sclerosis, enrolled in a pregnancy study.

This clone was picked up one time. J is TRBJ2-3 and V is TRBV7-2, with 12 bases identical to TRBD1. The ends lost 6 bases at V and 4 bases at J; junction bases unmatched: 8. The CDR3 sequence is 16 residues long. Germline V lookup: CDR1 SGHTA, CDR2 FQGNSA. CDR3 region: CASRDPGQGAADTQYF. CDR3 sequence (DNA): TGTGCCAGCAGAGATCCGGGACAGGGGGCAGCAGATACGCAGTATTTT.

The chain combines TRBV2 with TRBJ1-4; 7 nucleotides match TRBD1. The CDR3 loop spans 15 amino acids. Losses at the gene ends were 10 bases for V and 0 bases for J; bases not matched to a gene: 8. Germline V gives CDR1 SNHLY, CDR2 FYNNEI. This chain's CDR3 is CANRQGLATNEKLFF. As DNA, the CDR3 is TGTGCCAATAGACAGGGACTCGCAACTAATGAAAAACTGTTTTTT.

The chain has TRBV5-4 and TRBJ2-5; 11 bases line up with TRBD2. Looked up from germline, CDR1 is SGHNT and CDR2 is YYREEE (reference sequence). Trimming cost V 7 bases and J 4 bases; bases outside gene matches: 9. The CDR3 has 15 residues. The CDR3 loop is CASHSSGGRGETQYF. The CDR3 nucleotides read TGTGCCAGCCATTCTAGCGGGGGGAGGGGAGAGACCCAGTACTTC.

This chain links TRBV9 with TRBJ2-7; maybe TRBD1 (6 bases). The germline V gene has CDR1 SGDLS and CDR2 YYNGEE. V was trimmed by 2 bases and J by 2 bases, leaving 20 bases between them. The CDR3 has 17 amino acids. CDR3 protein: CASSVQRGRPSAYEQYF. In nucleotides, the CDR3 is TGTGCCAGCAGCGTTCAGAGGGGGAGACCTTCTGCCTACGAGCAGTACTTC.

The chain combines TRBV6-1 with TRBJ1-5, with D hard to call. V lost 2 bases and J lost 2, with 7 bases in between. From germline, CDR1 is MNHNS and CDR2 SASEGT. The length of the CDR3 is 14 residues. The CDR3 region is CASSESGGNQPQHF. The CDR3 DNA sequence: TGTGCCAGCAGTGAATCTGGAGGCAATCAGCCCCAGCATTTT.

This chain uses TRBV7-3 with TRBJ2-2; 10 nucleotides line up with TRBD1. CDR1 is SGHTA, CDR2 FQGTGA, per germline. The CDR3 has 19 amino acids. Germline trimming cut 3 bases from V and 4 bases from J; bases unmatched to any gene: 14. The CDR3 protein is CASSFQSGTGAQGTGELFF. CDR3 DNA sequence: TGTGCCAGCAGCTTCCAATCCGGGACAGGGGCCCAGGGCACCGGGGAGCTGTTTTTT.

The gene calls are TRBV7-2 and TRBJ1-1; D is unresolved. With 5 bases removed from V and 3 bases from J, the gap between germline ends came to 16 bases. Germline V gene lookup returns CDR1 SGHTA and CDR2 FQGNSA. CDR3 length equals 15 residues. The CDR3 coding sequence is TGTGCCAGCAGCCCCAAGGCGGGGAGGTACACTGAAGCTTTCTTT. Amino acid sequence: CASSPKAGRYTEAFF.

The chain uses TRBV6-1 and TRBJ2-7; 9 bases line up with TRBD1. The CDR3 sequence is 15 residues long. Germline CDR1 reads MNHNS; CDR2 reads SASEGT. J lost 5 bases, V lost 2 bases, and 7 bases had no gene match. The CDR3 region is CASSEMRQGVDEQYF. The CDR3 DNA sequence: TGTGCCAGCAGTGAAATGAGACAGGGGGTAGACGAGCAGTACTTC.

The V gene is TRBV7-2, the J gene TRBJ2-7, with D perhaps TRBD2 (7 bases). The CDR3 length is 12 residues. V lost 8 bases and J 2 bases, leaving 10 bases between the germline ends. Germline V gives CDR1 SGHTA, CDR2 FQGNSA. This CDR3 reads CASSGGPYEQYF. CDR3 nucleotide sequence: TGTGCCAGCTCCGGGGGGCCCTACGAGCAGTACTTC.

The chain links TRBV4-2 to TRBJ2-1; the D gene is possibly TRBD2 (6 bases). Trimming shortened V by 4 bases and J by 0 bases, and 19 bases separated the two germline ends. This CDR3 region has 18 residues. CDR1 is LGHNA, CDR2 YNFKEQ, per germline. The CDR3 spells CASSPKGGRSISYNEQFF. DNA for the CDR3: TGTGCCAGCAGCCCAAAGGGAGGACGATCGATCTCCTACAATGAGCAGTTCTTC.

J is TRBJ1-1 and V is TRBV19; D gene unclear. V dropped 3 bases and J dropped 0 bases, with 8 bases sitting between them. The CDR3 is made up of 14 amino acids. Germline CDR1 reads LNHDA; CDR2 reads SQIVND (reference sequence). The CDR3 spells CASSMSSMNTEAFF. DNA for the CDR3: TGTGCCAGTAGTATGAGTAGTATGAACACTGAAGCTTTCTTT.

V gene TRBV27 combines with J gene TRBJ1-1, with 7 bases that match TRBD1. Germline V lookup: CDR1 MNHEY, CDR2 SMNVEV (reference sequence). Unmatched junction bases numbered 8, after V lost 3 bases and J lost 10 bases. The CDR3 has 13 amino acids. This CDR3 is CASSFGGGPGAFF. The CDR3 bases are TGTGCCAGCAGTTTCGGAGGGGGCCCTGGAGCTTTCTTT.

The chain is built from TRBV7-2 and TRBJ2-2; D is undetermined. Germline CDR1 SGHTA, CDR2 FQGNSA. V lost 5 bases and J lost 4, with 8 bases in between. The CDR3 runs to 13 residues. CDR3 sequence: CASSGSSTGELFF. CDR3 nucleotides: TGTGCCAGCAGCGGTAGCAGCACCGGGGAGCTGTTTTTT.

Comments on this clone: The junction shows a germline mismatch at one end, possibly a read error. The J gene is TRBJ2-1, the V gene TRBV7-7; a weak D match, TRBD1 (6 bases). The germline CDR1 and CDR2 sequences are SSHAT and FNYEAQ (reference sequence). This CDR3 has 15 residues. Here the CDR3 reads CASSSDRSSYNEQFF. The DNA of the CDR3 is TGTGCTAGCAGCTCAGACAGGAGCTCCTACAATGAGCAGTTCTTC.

The V call is TRBV25-1, the J call TRBJ2-5; D is ambiguous. This CDR3 has 14 amino acids. Germline assignment: CDR1 MGHDK and CDR2 SYGVNS. The ends were cut back, 0 bases at V and 9 bases at J, with 14 bases in the middle. The CDR3, as DNA: TGTGCCAGCAGTGAATACTCGCCCGAGATGGCCCAGTACTTC. Encoded protein: CASSEYSPEMAQYF.

The chain couples TRBV4-3 to TRBJ2-1, with TRBD1 matching over 9 bases. V trimming: 4 bases; J trimming: 7 bases; junction bases outside the gene matches: 5. Germline lookup yields CDR1 LGHNA and CDR2 YSLEER. This CDR3 has 14 amino acids. CDR3 in DNA: TGCGCCAGCAGCCCAGAGGACAGGGGAAATGAGCAGTTCTTC. Translated: CASSPEDRGNEQFF.

For the CDR3, the DNA is TGTGCCAGCAGCTCGTCCCGACAGGCCGATCAGCCCCAGCATTTT. Protein sequence: CASSSSRQADQPQHF. V and J are TRBV7-9 and TRBJ1-5, with D perhaps matching TRBD1 (6 bases). The V gene lost 4 bases and the J gene lost 5 bases, with 15 bases spanning the gap. The CDR3 is 15 residues long. Per germline, CDR1 SEHNR and CDR2 FQNEAQ (reference sequence).

The V gene is TRBV7-2, the J gene TRBJ2-7; TRBD2 matches 8 bases. CDR3 size: 13 residues. The germline V gene has CDR1 SGHTA and CDR2 FQGNSA. Trimming took 5 bases from V and 9 from J; bases not matched to a gene: 9. CDR3 sequence: CASSPERGRGQYF. DNA of the CDR3: TGTGCCAGCAGCCCGGAGCGGGGGCGGGGGCAGTACTTC.

The rearrangement uses TRBV11-2 and TRBJ1-1; 9 nucleotides agree with TRBD1. CDR1 and CDR2 from the germline V gene are SGHAT and FQNNGV. J gave up 0 bases and V 5 bases, and 4 bases lay outside the gene matches. The length of the CDR3 is 15 residues. For the CDR3, the DNA is TGTGCCAGCAGCGAGGGACAGGGAATGAACACTGAAGCTTTCTTT. Encoded protein: CASSEGQGMNTEAFF.

This chain connects TRBV27 to TRBJ1-5, with D perhaps TRBD1 (5 bases). CDR3 length equals 16 residues. V was shortened by 3 bases and J by 2 bases, with 14 bases between the two germline ends. From germline, CDR1 is MNHEY and CDR2 SMNVEV (reference sequence). The CDR3, as DNA: TGTGCCAGCAGTTTGAGGACACCCCGGGGCAATCAGCCCCAGCATTTT. It encodes CASSLRTPRGNQPQHF.

This chain links TRBV6-6 with TRBJ2-7; TRBD1 matches at 9 bases. From germline, CDR1 is MNHNY and CDR2 SVGAGI (reference sequence). The CDR3 has 15 amino acids. The V and J ends lost 2 bases and 2 bases, in that order; junction bases with no gene match: 4. The CDR3, as DNA: TGTGCCAGCAGTTACCGACGGACAGGGGCCTACGAGCAGTACTTC. This sequence encodes CASSYRRTGAYEQYF.

This chain connects TRBV11-2 to TRBJ2-3; perhaps TRBD1 as D (6 bases). This CDR3 is built from 15 residues. Between the trimmed V and J ends, which lost 6 bases and 1 base, there was a span of 14 bases. Germline lookup yields CDR1 SGHAT and CDR2 FQNNGV. The CDR3 loop is CASSQGNRGTDTQYF. The CDR3, as DNA: TGTGCCAGCAGTCAAGGAAACAGGGGCACAGATACGCAGTATTTT.

The chain carries TRBV11-2 and TRBJ2-5; 9 nucleotides align to TRBD2. The CDR3 is 17 amino acids. Germline lookup yields CDR1 SGHAT and CDR2 FQNNGV. With 1 base clipped from V and 5 bases from J, the junction kept 11 bases outside the gene matches. The CDR3 bases are TGTGCCAGCAGCTTAGGGAAGGGCGGGGGGGCCAGGGAGACCCAGTACTTC. It is translated as CASSLGKGGGARETQYF.

This clone has more than one count but fewer than ten. The V call is TRBV6-4, the J call TRBJ2-3, with TRBD2 identical over 10 bases. The germline V gene has CDR1 MRHNA and CDR2 SNTAGT. The CDR3 length is 16 residues. V shed 2 bases, J shed 2 bases, and the junction held 4 bases outside the gene matches. The CDR3 DNA reads as TGTGCCAGCAGTGACGGAGCGGGGGGGCCCACAGATACGCAGTATTTT. Amino acid sequence: CASSDGAGGPTDTQYF.

The chain combines TRBV18 with TRBJ2-1; 9 bases line up with TRBD1. V lost 0 bases, J lost 5 bases, and 5 bases stayed unmatched. CDR3 length: 16 residues. Germline V gene data show CDR1 as KGHSH and CDR2 as LQKENI. This CDR3 is CASSPPDRGRHNEQFF. The CDR3 DNA reads TGTGCCAGCTCACCACCGGACAGGGGAAGGCACAATGAGCAGTTCTTC. The full variable domain, completed using reference TRBV18 and TRBJ2-1, is NAGVMQNPRHLVRRRGQEARLRCSPMKGHSHVYWYRQLPEEGLKFMVYLQKENIIDESGMPKERFSAEFPKEGPSILRIQQVVRGDSAAYFCASSPPDRGRHNEQFFGPGTRLTVL.

The chain uses TRBV6-5 and TRBJ1-6; 8 positions agree with TRBD1. V shed 3 bases, J shed 9 bases, and the junction held 10 bases outside the gene matches. The CDR3 is 16 amino acids. In germline, CDR1 is MNHEY, CDR2 SVGAGI. In nucleotides, the CDR3 is TGTGCCAGCAGTTATGGCAGGGGGCAAAACGGTTCACCCCTCCACTTT. Residues: CASSYGRGQNGSPLHF.

The CDR3 is CASSPGVGYTF. CDR3 in DNA: TGTGCCAGCAGCCCAGGGGTTGGCTACACCTTC. This sequence joins TRBV7-2 and TRBJ1-2; perhaps TRBD1 as D (6 bases). CDR3 length equals 11 residues. Germline lookup yields CDR1 SGHTA and CDR2 FQGNSA. Deletions cut 5 bases from V and 7 bases from J, with 8 bases between. Drawing the rest from reference TRBV7-2 and TRBJ1-2, the complete variable domain is GAGVSQSPSNKVTEKGKDVELRCDPISGHTALYWYRQSLGQGLEFLIYFQGNSAPDKSGLPSDRFSAERTGGSVSTLTIQRTQQEDSAVYLCASSPGVGYTFGSGTRLTVV.